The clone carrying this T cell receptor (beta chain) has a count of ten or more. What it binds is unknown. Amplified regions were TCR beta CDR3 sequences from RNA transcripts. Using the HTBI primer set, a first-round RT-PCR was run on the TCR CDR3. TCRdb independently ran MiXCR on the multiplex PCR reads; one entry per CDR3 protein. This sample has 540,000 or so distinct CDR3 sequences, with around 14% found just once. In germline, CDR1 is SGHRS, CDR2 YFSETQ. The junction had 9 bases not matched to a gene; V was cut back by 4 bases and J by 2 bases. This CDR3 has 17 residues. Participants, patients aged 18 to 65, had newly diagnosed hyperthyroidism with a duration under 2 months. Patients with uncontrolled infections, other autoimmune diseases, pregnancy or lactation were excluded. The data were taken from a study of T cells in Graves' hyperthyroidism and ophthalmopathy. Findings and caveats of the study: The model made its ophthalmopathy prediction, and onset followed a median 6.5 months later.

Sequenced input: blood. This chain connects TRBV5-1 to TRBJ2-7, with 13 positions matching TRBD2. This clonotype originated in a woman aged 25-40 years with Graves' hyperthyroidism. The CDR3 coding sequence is TGCGCCAGCAGCCCCGGACTAGCGGGAGCACAGGCCTACGAGCAGTACTTC. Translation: CASSPGLAGAQAYEQYF. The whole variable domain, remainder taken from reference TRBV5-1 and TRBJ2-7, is KAGVTQTPRYLIKTRGQQVTLSCSPISGHRSVSWYQQTPGQGLQFLFEYFSETQRNKGNFPGRFSGRQFSNSRSEMNVSTLELGDSALYLCASSPGLAGAQAYEQYFGPGTRLTVT.